This T cell receptor beta chain is from a study of blood T cells in healthy people across ages. Study outcomes and limitations: The recorded TCR beta diversity per million T cells decreased in a roughly linear manner with age.

The CDR3 spans 11 residues. V was cut by 10 bases and J by 7 bases, with 14 bases left in between. Germline V gives CDR1 SNHLY, CDR2 FYNNEI. On this clonotype itself: The antigen is unknown.

A second PCR, run for roughly 7 to 12 cycles, used a sample-barcoded 5' primer plus a J-beta primer mix. TCRdb analysed the 5' RACE reads with MiXCR anew, one entry per CDR3 protein. The data hold about 1 million distinct CDR3 sequences, with under 55% observed a single time. This receptor was taken from a woman aged 55-70 years in good health. V usage is TRBV2 and J usage is TRBJ2-7, with D tentatively TRBD1 (6 bases). The sequenced sample was blood. CDR3 region: CATLQGTEQYF. CDR3 coding DNA: TGTGCCACCCTACAGGGTACTGAGCAGTACTTC. Supplemented by reference TRBV2 and TRBJ2-7, the full variable domain reads EPEVTQTPSHQVTQMGQEVILRCVPISNHLYFYWYRQILGQKVEFLVSFYNNEISEKSEIFDDQFSVERPDGSNFTLKIRSTKLEDSAMYFCATLQGTEQYFGPGTRLTVT.